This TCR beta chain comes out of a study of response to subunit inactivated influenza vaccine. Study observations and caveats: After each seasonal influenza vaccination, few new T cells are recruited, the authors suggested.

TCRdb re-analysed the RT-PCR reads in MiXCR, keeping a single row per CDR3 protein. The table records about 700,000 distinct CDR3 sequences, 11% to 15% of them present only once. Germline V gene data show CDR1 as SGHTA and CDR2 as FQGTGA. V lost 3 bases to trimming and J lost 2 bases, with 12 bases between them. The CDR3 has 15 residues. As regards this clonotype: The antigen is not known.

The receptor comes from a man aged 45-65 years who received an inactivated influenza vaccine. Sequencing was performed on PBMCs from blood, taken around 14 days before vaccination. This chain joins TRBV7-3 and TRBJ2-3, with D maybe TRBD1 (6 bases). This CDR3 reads CASSLGASLTDTQYF. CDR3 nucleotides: TGTGCCAGCAGCTTGGGGGCTAGTCTCACAGATACGCAGTATTTT.